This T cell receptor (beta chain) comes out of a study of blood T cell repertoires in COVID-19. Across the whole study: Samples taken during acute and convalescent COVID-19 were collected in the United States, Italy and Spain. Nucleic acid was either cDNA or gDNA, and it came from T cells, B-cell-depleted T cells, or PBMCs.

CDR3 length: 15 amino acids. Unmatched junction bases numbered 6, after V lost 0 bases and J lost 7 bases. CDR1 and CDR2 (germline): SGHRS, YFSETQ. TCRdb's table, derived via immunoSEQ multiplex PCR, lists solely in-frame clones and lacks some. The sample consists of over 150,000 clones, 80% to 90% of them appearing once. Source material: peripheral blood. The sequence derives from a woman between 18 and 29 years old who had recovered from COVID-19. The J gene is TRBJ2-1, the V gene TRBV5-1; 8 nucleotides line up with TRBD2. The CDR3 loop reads CASSLAGGAENEQFF. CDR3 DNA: TGCGCCAGCAGCTTGGCCGGGGGGGCGGAAAATGAGCAGTTCTTC.